Listed below are T cell receptor beta chains from one sample, sequenced in a study of cytomegalovirus exposure and HLA in healthy donors. Measured with immunoSEQ multiplex PCR; TCRdb has only the in-frame clones, and not every one. This sample has 90,000 to 120,000 clones; roughly 80% occur once, and the top ten carry approximately 1.7%. Sequencing input: PBMCs. These receptors were taken from a middle-aged woman in good health and CMV-seronegative. Each CDR3 is given with its conserved first and last residue. The D gene is left open where the match is weak. The listing skips clone size in some rows; elsewhere it reads once, few, many or a size class.

d_call,j_call,cdr3_length,v_call,clone_size,cdr3_nt,cdr3_aa
TRBD2,TRBJ2-1,17,TRBV7-3,.,TGTGCCAGCAGCTTAACCGGCGGGAGGTTAAAGGGCAATGAGCAGTTCTTC,CASSLTGGRLKGNEQFF
.,TRBJ1-5,15,TRBV28,few,TGTGCCAGCTCACAGCCTCTCTATAGCAATCAGCCCCAGCATTTT,CASSQPLYSNQPQHF
.,TRBJ2-7,12,TRBV7-9,.,TGTGCCAGCAGCTTCACTAGCTACGAGCAGTACTTC,CASSFTSYEQYF
TRBD1,TRBJ1-2,15,TRBV11-2,.,TGTGCCAGCCCAAAGCCAGGACAGGGGGCCGAGGGCTACACCTTC,CASPKPGQGAEGYTF
TRBD2,TRBJ2-3,14,TRBV6-5,.,TGTGCCAGCAGTTGGTCTAGCGGGGCAGATACGCAGTATTTT,CASSWSSGADTQYF
TRBD1,TRBJ2-7,17,TRBV19,.,TGTGCCAGTAGTATATTTCTGGGATCAGGGGGCGGAAACGAGCAGTACTTC,CASSIFLGSGGGNEQYF
TRBD2,TRBJ2-1,14,TRBV6-6,once,TGTGCCAGCCTTGGGGGGGGGTCCTACAATGAGCAGTTCTTC,CASLGGGSYNEQFF
TRBD1,TRBJ2-7,15,TRBV7-3,.,TGTGCCAGCAGCTTAAACCGTGGACAGGGGGAAGAGCAGTACTTC,CASSLNRGQGEEQYF
.,TRBJ1-3,14,TRBV6-5,.,TGTGCCAGCACCCTCAGTTTGTCTGGAAACACCATATATTTT,CASTLSLSGNTIYF
TRBD2,TRBJ2-1,15,TRBV11-3,.,TGTGCCAGCAGCCTACTAGCGGGAGGGCGCAATGAGCAGTTCTTC,CASSLLAGGRNEQFF
TRBD1,TRBJ2-7,14,TRBV5-1,.,TGCGCCAGCAGCTTGAACAGGGGGCAGCACGAGCAGTACTTC,CASSLNRGQHEQYF
.,TRBJ2-7,14,TRBV18,once,TGTGCCAGCTCACCACCCGCCGGCTCCTACGAGCAGTACTTC,CASSPPAGSYEQYF
TRBD1,TRBJ1-1,17,TRBV18,.,TGTGCCAGCTCACCACCGTCCCTCCCGACAGGGTTTGGGGAAGCTTTCTTT,CASSPPSLPTGFGEAFF
.,TRBJ1-5,16,TRBV19,.,TGTGCCAGTAGGGCGACACGGACTCATAGCAATCAGCCCCAGCATTTT,CASRATRTHSNQPQHF
.,TRBJ1-2,14,TRBV30,once,TGTGCCTGGAGAAGGAAACAGGCCGTAACGGGCTACACCTTC,CAWRRKQAVTGYTF
TRBD2,TRBJ2-2,16,TRBV9,few,TGTGCCAGCAGCCTACTAGCGGGAGTGGACACCGGGGAGCTGTTTTTT,CASSLLAGVDTGELFF
.,TRBJ1-5,14,TRBV25-1,.,TGTGCCAGCACCCCTACAGGCCCCAATCAGCCCCAGCATTTT,CASTPTGPNQPQHF
TRBD2,TRBJ2-2,16,TRBV9,.,TGTGCCAGCAGCGTAGCGGGACTAGCAGGCGCCGGGGAGCTGTTTTTT,CASSVAGLAGAGELFF
TRBD1,TRBJ1-2,14,TRBV9,.,TGTGCCAGCAGCGTCGACAGGGGGGGAAATGGCTACACCTTC,CASSVDRGGNGYTF
TRBD2,TRBJ2-1,15,TRBV28,.,TGTGCCAGCACTGAAGGACTAGCTCGAACAGGTGAGCAGTTCTTC,CASTEGLARTGEQFF
TRBD1,TRBJ2-7,14,TRBV28,.,TGTGCCAGCAGGTTTATGACAGGGGACTACGAGCAGTACTTC,CASRFMTGDYEQYF
.,TRBJ2-1,17,TRBV29-1,.,TGCAGCGTTGAAGACCCTGGGGAGAGAGGGATCTACAATGAGCAGTTCTTC,CSVEDPGERGIYNEQFF
TRBD1,TRBJ2-2,15,TRBV7-8,.,TGTGCCAGCAGCTCGTACCGACAGGGGTCCGGGGAGCTGTTTTTT,CASSSYRQGSGELFF
.,TRBJ2-6,15,TRBV5-4,.,TGTGCCAGCAGTAGCGGGACAGCTGGGGCCAACGTCCTGACTTTC,CASSSGTAGANVLTF
.,TRBJ1-1,14,TRBV19,.,TGTGCCAGTACTTGGACACCTTTGAACACTGAAGCTTTCTTT,CASTWTPLNTEAFF
TRBD1,TRBJ2-5,18,TRBV9,.,TGTGCCAGCAGCGTAGGGGGCCTGGGACAGGGTGGTGGAGAGACCCAGTACTTC,CASSVGGLGQGGGETQYF
.,TRBJ1-2,14,TRBV7-9,.,TGTGCCAGCAGCTTAGGAATAACAGAGTATGGCTACACCTTC,CASSLGITEYGYTF
TRBD2,TRBJ2-7,14,TRBV28,.,TGTGCCAGCAGTTGGGGACTAGAGTTCTACGAGCAGTACTTC,CASSWGLEFYEQYF
.,TRBJ1-1,14,TRBV25-1,few,TGTGCCAGCAGTGAATTTAGTCAGGGGACTGAAGCTTTCTTT,CASSEFSQGTEAFF
TRBD1,TRBJ1-3,17,TRBV7-9,.,TGTGCCAGCAGGATACCTTACAGGGGGGCGTCTGGAAACACCATATATTTT,CASRIPYRGASGNTIYF
.,TRBJ2-5,15,TRBV4-3,.,TGCGCCAGCAGCCAAGATATCCGGGGGCAAGAGACCCAGTACTTC,CASSQDIRGQETQYF
TRBD2,TRBJ2-2,17,TRBV29-1,.,TGCAGCGTCTACATGGGACTAGCGGGGGCGAACACCGGGGAGCTGTTTTTT,CSVYMGLAGANTGELFF
TRBD2,TRBJ2-1,16,TRBV27,once,TGTGCCAGCACCCCTGGGACTAGCGGGACCTACAATGAGCAGTTCTTC,CASTPGTSGTYNEQFF
TRBD2,TRBJ2-1,14,TRBV5-5,.,TGTGCCAGCAGCTTACTAGCGGGAGTCAATGAGCAGTTCTTC,CASSLLAGVNEQFF
TRBD1,TRBJ2-3,16,TRBV14,.,TGTGCCAGCAGCCCTCCGGGACAGGGGATTACAGATACGCAGTATTTT,CASSPPGQGITDTQYF
TRBD2,TRBJ2-7,15,TRBV6-4,.,TGTGCCAGCAGTGAAACTAGCGGGAACTCCTACGAGCAGTACTTC,CASSETSGNSYEQYF
.,TRBJ1-5,17,TRBV4-3,few,TGCGCCAGCAGCCAAGATCCCTATGGACAGTATAATCAGCCCCAGCATTTT,CASSQDPYGQYNQPQHF
.,TRBJ2-1,15,TRBV5-8,.,TGTGCCAGCAGCTTGTTGTCACAGGGAAGCAATGAGCAGTTCTTC,CASSLLSQGSNEQFF
TRBD1,TRBJ1-1,17,TRBV7-9,few,TGTGCCAGCAGCTTAGCCCCCGGACAGGGGACGGCGGCTGAAGCTTTCTTT,CASSLAPGQGTAAEAFF
TRBD1,TRBJ1-2,16,TRBV5-5,.,TGTGCCAGCAGCTTGGTGCGTCTACAGGGGGTCTATGGCTACACCTTC,CASSLVRLQGVYGYTF
.,TRBJ2-7,12,TRBV2,.,TGTGCCAGCAGTGTATTATCCTACGAGCAGTACTTC,CASSVLSYEQYF
TRBD1,TRBJ2-1,15,TRBV6-1,.,TGTGCCAGCAGTACCGACAGGGGACTTTACAATGAGCAGTTCTTC,CASSTDRGLYNEQFF
.,TRBJ2-7,14,TRBV28,.,TGTGCCAGCAGTCTTCGGGTGGCCCCCTACGAGCAGTACTTC,CASSLRVAPYEQYF
.,TRBJ2-3,11,TRBV7-2,.,TGTGCCAGCAGCTGGAGAGATACGCAGTATTTT,CASSWRDTQYF
TRBD1,TRBJ1-5,16,TRBV18,.,TGTGCCAGCTCACCGCAGGGGGCCGGTAGCAATCAGCCCCAGCATTTT,CASSPQGAGSNQPQHF